Below are 12 T cell receptor beta chains sequenced from a single sample in a study of blood T cell repertoires in COVID-19. The repertoire was sequenced with immunoSEQ multiplex PCR; TCRdb's copy has only in-frame clones and lacks some. The sample yields roughly 100,000 clones, around 83% seen once. The sequencing input was peripheral blood. All receptors come from a woman at least 80 years old with acute or convalescent COVID-19.

This clone has a single count. The chain couples TRBV15 to TRBJ2-2, with D maybe TRBD1 (6 bases). CDR1 LNHNV and CDR2 YYDKDF come from the germline V gene (reference sequence). Deletions cut 0 bases from V and 5 bases from J, with 16 bases between. The CDR3 runs 17 residues. CDR3 sequence (DNA): TGTGCCACCAGCAGAGATGGTTGGACAGCTAAGACCGGGGAGCTGTTTTTT. Protein product: CATSRDGWTAKTGELFF.

The chain joins TRBV12-5 to TRBJ2-1; no clear D gene. Germline lookup yields CDR1 LGHNT and CDR2 FRNRAP. V was trimmed by 2 bases and J by 4 bases, leaving 6 bases between them. The CDR3 runs 13 residues. The CDR3 loop is CASGLREYNEQFF. DNA for the CDR3: TGTGCTAGTGGTTTGAGAGAGTACAATGAGCAGTTCTTC.

The V and J genes are TRBV5-1 and TRBJ2-2; D is unresolved. With 4 bases removed from V and 6 bases from J, the gap between germline ends came to 10 bases. The CDR3 is made up of 13 amino acids. Germline V CDR1 and CDR2: SGHRS, YFSETQ. CDR3 in amino acids: CASSPDISGELFF. For the CDR3, the DNA is TGCGCCAGCAGCCCCGACATTTCCGGGGAGCTGTTTTTT. Supplemented by reference TRBV5-1 and TRBJ2-2, the full variable domain reads KAGVTQTPRYLIKTRGQQVTLSCSPISGHRSVSWYQQTPGQGLQFLFEYFSETQRNKGNFPGRFSGRQFSNSRSEMNVSTLELGDSALYLCASSPDISGELFFGEGSRLTVL.

This clone was counted a few times. The gene calls are TRBV7-9 and TRBJ2-1, with D possibly being TRBD1 (5 bases). The V end lost 1 base, the J end lost 4 bases, and 14 bases lay between the germline ends. The CDR3 consists of 16 residues. In germline, CDR1 is SEHNR, CDR2 FQNEAQ (reference sequence). The CDR3 loop is CASSLDLTAPYNEQFF. Written as DNA, the CDR3 is TGTGCCAGCAGCTTAGACTTGACAGCGCCTTACAATGAGCAGTTCTTC.

This clone was counted a few times. The V and J genes are TRBV7-2 and TRBJ1-2; perhaps TRBD1 as D (5 bases). V dropped 4 bases and J dropped 1 base, with 10 bases sitting between them. Looked up from germline, CDR1 is SGHTA and CDR2 is FQGNSA. The CDR3 is made up of 14 amino acids. The CDR3 region has the DNA TGTGCCAGCAGCTCCGACAGTTTTAACTATGGCTACACCTTC. Translating it yields CASSSDSFNYGYTF.

The gene calls are TRBV18 and TRBJ1-1; perhaps TRBD1 as D (5 bases). This CDR3 region has 12 residues. V was trimmed by 6 bases and J by 6 bases, leaving 11 bases between them. Germline V gives CDR1 KGHSH, CDR2 LQKENI. CDR3 DNA sequence: TGTGCCAGCTCCCCGGGGGTCCCTGAAGCTTTCTTT. Protein: CASSPGVPEAFF.

Comment on this clone: A much larger clone sits a single nucleotide away, making a read error possible. The chain couples TRBV6-5 to TRBJ2-2; 7 bases align to TRBD1. Trimming took 6 bases from V and 4 from J; bases not matched to a gene: 5. The CDR3 is made up of 14 amino acids. CDR1 is MNHEY, CDR2 SVGAGI, per germline. CDR3 sequence (DNA): TGTGCCAGCAGCTCACAGGGGACCACCGGGGAGCTGTTTTTT. Translated, it gives CASSSQGTTGELFF.

About this clone itself: Its ends do not fully match the called genes, so a read error is possible. This sequence joins TRBV7-6 and TRBJ2-1; TRBD2 aligns across 10 bases. CDR1 and CDR2 (germline): SGHVS, FNYEAQ. CDR3 size: 16 residues. DNA of the CDR3: TGTGCCAGCAGCCCCCGGAGCGGGAGGGCCTACGATGAGCAGTTCTTC. This encodes CASSPRSGRAYDEQFF.

The V call is TRBV24-1, the J call TRBJ2-7, with a tentative D call TRBD2 (5 bases). Between the trimmed V and J ends, which lost 3 bases and 4 bases, there was a span of 9 bases. The CDR3 runs to 13 residues. From germline, CDR1 is KGHDR and CDR2 SFDVKD. The CDR3 loop is CATSDAGLYEQYF. DNA for the CDR3: TGTGCCACCAGTGATGCCGGACTGTACGAGCAGTACTTC.

The rearrangement links TRBV11-3 to TRBJ2-3; 12 bases agree with TRBD1. This CDR3 comprises 16 residues. The germline V gene encodes CDR1 SGHNT and CDR2 YENEEA. Trimming at V came to 1 base and at J to 4 bases, leaving 3 bases not matched to a gene. CDR3 in DNA: TGTGCCAGCAGCTTAGGGGGACAGGGGGCCGCAGATACGCAGTATTTT. Translated: CASSLGGQGAADTQYF.

J is TRBJ2-7 and V is TRBV4-2, with 9 bases fitting TRBD1. V trimming: 4 bases; J trimming: 2 bases; junction bases outside the gene matches: 9. This CDR3 is 16 amino acids long. The germline CDR1 and CDR2 sequences are LGHNA and YNFKEQ. In DNA, the CDR3 is TGTGCCAGCAGCCTCTACCGGGACAGGGAACCCTACGAGCAGTACTTC. Protein: CASSLYRDREPYEQYF.

This rearrangement joins TRBV30 to TRBJ1-4, with 9 bases lining up with TRBD1. CDR1 and CDR2 from the germline V gene are GTSNPN and SVGIG (reference sequence). The CDR3 extends over 13 amino acids. With 2 bases clipped from V and 14 bases from J, the junction kept 9 bases outside the gene matches. CDR3 loop: CAWSSRTGEDLFF. The DNA of the CDR3 is TGTGCCTGGAGTTCGAGGACAGGGGAGGATCTGTTTTTT.